One sample yielded the 21 T cell receptor beta chains listed below, sequenced in a study of cytomegalovirus exposure and HLA in healthy donors. PCR was performed using 60 Vbeta and 13 Jbeta primers. Repertoires were generated with immunoSEQ multiplex PCR, while TCRdb's copy carries only in-frame clones and drops some. Here the sample table reports 140,000 or so clones. The source material was PBMCs. These receptors all stem from a male donor in good health and CMV-seronegative.

This sequence joins TRBV19 and TRBJ1-4; the D gene is possibly TRBD1 (6 bases). The CDR3 spans 17 residues. Trimming pared 5 bases from V and 3 bases from J, leaving 19 bases between. Germline lookup yields CDR1 LNHDA and CDR2 SQIVND (reference sequence). The CDR3 loop is CASSPGGGRRANEKLFF. Written as DNA, the CDR3 is TGTGCCAGTAGTCCGGGTGGGGGCCGGCGGGCTAATGAAAAACTGTTTTTT.

The chain links TRBV4-1 to TRBJ2-2; 7 bases are a match to TRBD1. This CDR3 is 16 amino acids long. V lost 3 bases, J lost 3 bases, and 7 bases stayed unmatched. Per germline, CDR1 MGHRA and CDR2 YSYEKL. For the CDR3, the DNA is TGCGCCAGCAGCCACCCACAGGGGCAGGACACCGGGGAGCTGTTTTTT. Encoded protein: CASSHPQGQDTGELFF.

The V call is TRBV2, the J call TRBJ1-1; D is undetermined. The V and J ends lost 4 bases and 3 bases respectively, with 9 bases between them. Germline V CDR1 and CDR2: SNHLY, FYNNEI. This CDR3 comprises 13 residues. The CDR3 region has the DNA TGTGCCAGCAGTGTAAGGAGGGACACTGAAGCTTTCTTT. It encodes CASSVRRDTEAFF.

The chain uses TRBV18 and TRBJ2-7; the match to TRBD1 covers 9 bases. This CDR3 spans 18 amino acids. J was trimmed by 4 bases and V by 3 bases; bases with no gene match: 16. Germline V gene data show CDR1 as KGHSH and CDR2 as LQKENI. The CDR3 is CASSPRSGTGYGLYEQYF. For the CDR3, the DNA is TGTGCCAGCTCACCCCGGTCCGGGACAGGGTACGGATTATACGAGCAGTACTTC.

The V gene is TRBV15, the J gene TRBJ1-1; 7 nucleotides align to TRBD1. The V segment lost 3 bases and the J segment 3 bases; nucleotides outside the gene matches: 7. The CDR3 covers 15 residues. Per germline, CDR1 LNHNV and CDR2 YYDKDF (reference sequence). The CDR3 sequence is CATSRGDRVDTEAFF. For the CDR3, the DNA is TGTGCCACCAGCAGGGGAGACAGGGTCGACACTGAAGCTTTCTTT.

This rearrangement joins TRBV18 to TRBJ2-1; D is undetermined. This CDR3 has 16 residues. Trimming left V 0 bases short and J 2 bases short, with 11 bases between. Germline V CDR1 and CDR2: KGHSH, LQKENI. The CDR3 reads CASSPPRASPYNEQFF. The CDR3 DNA is TGTGCCAGCTCACCACCGAGAGCGAGTCCCTACAATGAGCAGTTCTTC.

CDR3 bases: TGTGCCACCCGCGTTGATAGCAATCAGCCCCAGCATTTT. Translating it yields CATRVDSNQPQHF. This chain connects TRBV6-5 to TRBJ1-5, with unresolved D. V lost 10 bases and J 0 bases, leaving 10 bases between the germline ends. The CDR3 contains 13 residues. Germline CDR1 MNHEY, CDR2 SVGAGI.

The chain couples TRBV10-1 to TRBJ1-2; no firm D call. The CDR3 runs to 13 residues. Germline V gene lookup returns CDR1 WNHNN and CDR2 SYGVQD (reference sequence). Deletions cut 1 base from V and 4 bases from J, with 7 bases between. The CDR3 region is CASSEWSLYGYTF. In nucleotides, the CDR3 is TGCGCCAGCAGTGAGTGGAGCCTCTATGGCTACACCTTC.

The gene calls are TRBV9 and TRBJ2-3; D might be TRBD1 (6 bases). The CDR3 runs 17 residues. The ends were cut back, 0 bases at V and 1 base at J, with 15 bases in the middle. The germline CDR1 and CDR2 sequences are SGDLS and YYNGEE. Here the CDR3 reads CASSVDGTGPRTDTQYF. CDR3 coding DNA: TGTGCCAGCAGCGTAGACGGTACAGGGCCTCGCACAGATACGCAGTATTTT.

The chain employs TRBV5-6 and TRBJ1-5; 10 bases match TRBD1. The length of the CDR3 is 16 residues. The J segment lost 3 bases and the V segment lost 3 bases, leaving 6 bases of the junction unmatched. From germline, CDR1 is SGHDT and CDR2 YYEEEE. CDR3: CASSSLGQGINQPQHF. CDR3 nucleotides: TGTGCCAGCAGCTCACTGGGACAGGGGATCAATCAGCCCCAGCATTTT.

CDR3 coding DNA: TGTGCCAGTAGCCTGGAGGGCACCTACAATGAGCAGTTCTTC. As protein: CASSLEGTYNEQFF. V usage is TRBV19 and J usage is TRBJ2-1; D may be TRBD2 (6 bases). CDR1 and CDR2 (germline): LNHDA, SQIVND (reference sequence). V lost 6 bases, J lost 2 bases, and 11 bases lay in between. The CDR3 length is 14 residues.

The genes are TRBV19 and TRBJ2-5, with TRBD1 identical over 7 bases. Germline V lookup: CDR1 LNHDA, CDR2 SQIVND (reference sequence). The CDR3 loop spans 15 amino acids. Trimming took 5 bases from V and 1 from J; bases not matched to a gene: 7. The CDR3 DNA reads TGTGCCAGTAGTTCCCCCGGACAGGCCCAAGAGACCCAGTACTTC. This codes for CASSSPGQAQETQYF.

V is TRBV9 and J is TRBJ1-1, with 12 bases matching TRBD1. This CDR3 has 16 amino acids. Germline V gene lookup returns CDR1 SGDLS and CDR2 YYNGEE. J gave up 6 bases and V 7 bases, and 13 bases lay outside the gene matches. The CDR3 reads CASSRLPGTGGPEAFF. CDR3 nucleotide sequence: TGTGCCAGCTCACGACTTCCCGGGACAGGGGGCCCTGAAGCTTTCTTT.

This rearrangement joins TRBV15 to TRBJ1-5; 8 bases are shared with TRBD1. Trimming took 5 bases from V and 0 from J; bases not matched to a gene: 9. The CDR3 sequence is 17 residues long. Germline values: CDR1 LNHNV, CDR2 YYDKDF (reference sequence). CDR3 in amino acids: CATSGTRTGNSNQPQHF. The CDR3 region has the DNA TGTGCCACCAGCGGTACCCGGACAGGGAATAGCAATCAGCCCCAGCATTTT.

The chain combines TRBV19 with TRBJ2-5, with D maybe TRBD1 (7 bases). This CDR3 is 15 amino acids long. Trimming removed 1 base at V and 1 base at J, with 10 bases between. Germline CDR1 and CDR2: LNHDA and SQIVND (reference sequence). The CDR3: CASSIAGGSQETQYF. The CDR3 DNA reads as TGTGCCAGTAGTATAGCAGGGGGGTCCCAAGAGACCCAGTACTTC.

The chain recombines TRBV18 with TRBJ1-1; 12 bases align to TRBD1. V trimming: 3 bases; J trimming: 5 bases; junction bases outside the gene matches: 13. CDR1 and CDR2 (germline): KGHSH, LQKENI. This CDR3 comprises 18 residues. This CDR3 reads CASSPLPPGQGAGTEAFF. DNA for the CDR3: TGTGCCAGCTCACCCTTACCCCCGGGACAGGGGGCTGGGACTGAAGCTTTCTTT.

The chain combines TRBV30 with TRBJ2-1; TRBD1 matches 9 bases. CDR1 is GTSNPN, CDR2 SVGIG, per germline (reference sequence). The V and J ends lost 4 bases and 4 bases, in that order; junction bases with no gene match: 8. This CDR3 has 15 amino acids. The CDR3 loop is CAWTTGTGPYNEQFF. CDR3 DNA sequence: TGTGCCTGGACAACCGGGACAGGGCCGTACAATGAGCAGTTCTTC.

The chain has TRBV19 and TRBJ2-6; weak D call: TRBD1 (5 bases). Germline CDR1 reads LNHDA; CDR2 reads SQIVND (reference sequence). CDR3 length equals 15 residues. V lost 5 bases to trimming and J lost 1 base, with 9 bases between them. The chain's CDR3 is CASSGQGSGANVLTF. DNA of the CDR3: TGTGCCAGTAGTGGTCAGGGTTCTGGGGCCAACGTCCTGACTTTC. Complete variable domain (other parts from reference TRBV19 and TRBJ2-6): DGGITQSPKYLFRKEGQNVTLSCEQNLNHDAMYWYRQDPGQGLRLIYYSQIVNDFQKGDIAEGYSVSREKKESFPLTVTSAQKNPTAFYLCASSGQGSGANVLTFGAGSRLTVL.

This chain joins TRBV25-1 and TRBJ2-3, with a weak D call TRBD2 (7 bases). The length of the CDR3 is 13 residues. V shed 7 bases and J shed 3 bases, with 11 bases lying between them. Per germline, CDR1 MGHDK and CDR2 SYGVNS. CDR3 DNA: TGTGCCAGCATCGGGGGGCTGACAGATACGCAGTATTTT. Protein product: CASIGGLTDTQYF.

The chain is built from TRBV27 and TRBJ2-5; possibly TRBD2 for D (5 bases). Germline values: CDR1 MNHEY, CDR2 SMNVEV (reference sequence). The CDR3 is made up of 15 amino acids. V was pared by 0 bases and J by 2 bases, with 10 bases between. In DNA form, the CDR3 reads TGTGCCAGCAGTTTATCAGGGCGGAGGCAAGAGACCCAGTACTTC. Protein product: CASSLSGRRQETQYF.

The genes are TRBV19 and TRBJ1-5; the match to TRBD1 covers 10 bases. The CDR3 contains 15 residues. The junction had 6 bases not matched to a gene; V was cut back by 5 bases and J by 5 bases. CDR1 is LNHDA and CDR2 is SQIVND in the germline V gene (reference sequence). In nucleotides, the CDR3 is TGTGCCAGTAGTTTACCGGGACAGGGGTATCAGCCCCAGCATTTT. Its translation is CASSLPGQGYQPQHF.